The 29 T cell receptor beta chains listed next were all sequenced from one sample in a study of regulatory T cells in long-lasting Graves disease. Arm-PCR with iRepertoire HTBI primers amplified the CDR3 regions for these TCR beta libraries. Each CDR3 protein is one row after TCRdb ran MiXCR on the multiplex PCR reads. The profile shows about 370,000 distinct CDR3 sequences, 15% to 19% of them singletons. As for time point: newly diagnosed GD, antithyroid drugs for less than 3 months. Extracted RNA from PBMCs served as the source of the TCR library. The sequencing here drew on peripheral blood mononuclear cells (PBMCs), taken at new diagnosis, from a patient treated with antithyroid drugs. The receptors come from a female donor with Graves disease.

This clonotype was counted ten times or more. The V gene is TRBV28, the J gene TRBJ1-3; 8 positions agree with TRBD1. Germline V gene data show CDR1 as MDHEN and CDR2 as SYDVKM. The CDR3 is made up of 14 amino acids. The V segment lost 4 bases and the J segment 8 bases; nucleotides outside the gene matches: 7. CDR3 protein: CASSSGQGTDTIYF. CDR3 bases: TGTGCCAGCAGTTCCGGACAGGGTACGGACACCATATATTTT. Looking up the rest from reference TRBV28 and TRBJ1-3 gives the full variable domain: DVKVTQSSRYLVKRTGEKVFLECVQDMDHENMFWYRQDPGLGLRLIYFSYDVKMKEKGDIPEGYSVSREKKERFSLILESASTNQTSMYLCASSSGQGTDTIYFGEGSWLTVV.

This clonotype showed up many times. The genes are TRBV2 and TRBJ1-2, with D perhaps TRBD1 (5 bases). The ends were cut back, 3 bases at V and 7 bases at J, with 12 bases in the middle. The CDR3 spans 13 residues. The V gene's germline CDR1 is SNHLY and CDR2 FYNNEI. CDR3 DNA sequence: TGTGCCAGCAGTGAGTTAACAGGCTTTGGCTACACCTTC. As protein: CASSELTGFGYTF.

The genes are TRBV7-3 and TRBJ2-2; tentative D call: TRBD2 (5 bases). V dropped 2 bases and J dropped 3 bases, with 10 bases sitting between them. CDR3 length equals 15 residues. Looked up from germline, CDR1 is SGHTA and CDR2 is FQGTGA. This CDR3 is CASSLSPGYTGELFF. The CDR3 DNA sequence: TGTGCCAGCAGCTTATCTCCGGGGTACACCGGGGAGCTGTTTTTT.

In regard to this clonotype: A clone one base away is much larger, so this may be a read error. This chain links TRBV18 with TRBJ1-4; TRBD1 matches at 9 bases. CDR1 KGHSH and CDR2 LQKENI come from the germline V gene. CDR3 length equals 14 residues. After removal of 6 bases from V and 7 bases from J, the junction contained 6 bases not matched to a gene. CDR3 protein: CASSSDRGSEKLFF. CDR3 DNA sequence: TGTGCCAGCTCCTCGGACAGGGGAAGTGAAAAACTGTTTTTT.

This rearrangement joins TRBV12-3 or TRBV12-4 to TRBJ1-5; D is unresolved. The CDR3 runs to 12 residues. V lost 8 bases and J 0 bases, leaving 5 bases between the germline ends. CDR3 protein: CASRGSNQPQHF. DNA for the CDR3: TGTGCCAGCCGCGGTAGCAATCAGCCCCAGCATTTT.

The rearrangement uses TRBV20-1 and TRBJ2-7; perhaps TRBD1 as D (6 bases). V lost 3 bases, J lost 3 bases, and 12 bases lay in between. There are 13 residues in the CDR3. Per germline, CDR1 DFQATT and CDR2 SNEGSKA (reference sequence). The CDR3 region has the DNA TGCAGTGCTAGTGGAATGACAGGCTACGAGCAGTACTTC. As protein: CSASGMTGYEQYF.

In its sample, this clonotype was seen many times. The chain carries TRBV6-5 and TRBJ2-6; no definite D call. Germline assignment: CDR1 MNHEY and CDR2 SVGAGI. The CDR3 loop spans 18 amino acids. Between the trimmed V and J ends, which lost 0 bases and 3 bases, there was a span of 15 bases. As DNA, the CDR3 is TGTGCCAGCAGTTACTCGAGGCCCCGCGGCGATGGGGCCAACGTCCTGACTTTC. Amino acids: CASSYSRPRGDGANVLTF.

This clonotype was counted at least ten times. The CDR3 loop is CASSVVSPAGEGTGELFF. CDR3 DNA sequence: TGTGCCAGCAGCGTAGTATCCCCAGCGGGAGAAGGCACCGGGGAGCTGTTTTTT. The V gene is TRBV9, the J gene TRBJ2-2, with 8 bases aligning to TRBD2. Germline V gene sequence: CDR1 SGDLS, CDR2 YYNGEE. CDR3 size: 18 residues. V was clipped by 0 bases and J by 4 bases; unmatched bases: 11.

This clonotype was recorded at least ten times. At one end the junction does not follow the germline gene, possibly because of a read error. The chain employs TRBV28 and TRBJ1-1; D uncertain. The germline CDR1 and CDR2 sequences are MDHEN and SYDVKM. The CDR3 has 11 amino acids. As DNA, the CDR3 is TGTGCCAGCAGTTTGGTCGCAGCGGCTGTCTTT. Its protein is CASSLVAAAVF.

This clonotype was observed a few times. The rearrangement links TRBV7-9 to TRBJ1-1, with unresolved D. Germline V lookup: CDR1 SEHNR, CDR2 FQNEAQ (reference sequence). V lost 3 bases to trimming and J lost 1 base, with 9 bases between them. This CDR3 comprises 14 residues. CDR3 nucleotide sequence: TGTGCCAGCAGCTTGGCTTCCTGGAACACTGAAGCTTTCTTT. The encoded protein is CASSLASWNTEAFF. Full variable domain (outside the CDR3, taken from reference TRBV7-9 and TRBJ1-1): DTGVSQNPRHKITKRGQNVTFRCDPISEHNRLYWYRQTLGQGPEFLTYFQNEAQLEKSRLLSDRFSAERPKGSFSTLEIQRTEQGDSAMYLCASSLASWNTEAFFGQGTRLTVV.

At least ten counts were recorded for this clonotype. The J gene is TRBJ2-7, the V gene TRBV7-9; D not resolved. The CDR3 runs 15 residues. Trimming took 4 bases from V and 0 from J, leaving 13 bases between them. Germline assignment: CDR1 SEHNR and CDR2 FQNEAQ (reference sequence). This chain's CDR3 is CASSSLTENSYEQYF. The CDR3 region has the DNA TGTGCCAGCAGCTCTTTGACGGAAAACTCCTACGAGCAGTACTTC.

The chain employs TRBV2 and TRBJ2-7; D is uncertain. The germline V and J ends were trimmed by 0 bases and 2 bases, with 5 bases remaining between them. The germline V gene encodes CDR1 SNHLY and CDR2 FYNNEI. The CDR3 loop spans 13 amino acids. The CDR3 DNA is TGTGCCAGCAGTGAAGCTTGGACCTACGAGCAGTACTTC. It encodes CASSEAWTYEQYF.

As concerns this clonotype: Its ends do not fully match the called genes, so a read error is possible. The chain combines TRBV12-3 or TRBV12-4 with TRBJ1-5; D call uncertain. CDR3 length equals 12 residues. CDR3: CASSPIPQPQRF. CDR3 in DNA: TGTGCCAGCAGTCCCATCCCTCAGCCCCAGCGTTTT.

This clonotype turned up a few times. This chain connects TRBV6-1 to TRBJ1-3, with a possible D match to TRBD1 (6 bases). The V and J ends lost 5 bases and 0 bases respectively, with 11 bases between them. Germline CDR1 reads MNHNS; CDR2 reads SASEGT. This CDR3 region has 15 residues. CDR3 in amino acids: CASSRDINSGNTIYF. DNA of the CDR3: TGTGCCAGCAGTAGGGACATAAACTCTGGAAACACCATATATTTT.

This clonotype was counted at least ten times. The chain employs TRBV12-3 or TRBV12-4 and TRBJ1-5, with D possibly TRBD1 on 5 matching bases. The V end was cut by 3 bases, the J end by 5 bases, with 11 bases between. The CDR3 spans 14 residues. This CDR3 reads CASSLGLGDQPQHF. The CDR3, as DNA: TGTGCCAGCAGTTTGGGTTTGGGGGATCAGCCCCAGCATTTT.

This clonotype was seen ten or more times. The chain couples TRBV20-1 to TRBJ1-2; 11 nucleotides line up with TRBD1. V shed 1 base, J shed 6 bases, and the junction held 4 bases outside the gene matches. The length of the CDR3 is 14 residues. Germline CDR1 DFQATT, CDR2 SNEGSKA (reference sequence). CDR3 DNA: TGCAGTGCTAGAGGGACAGGGGGCGCAAATGGCTACACCTTC. Translating it yields CSARGTGGANGYTF.

The CDR3 DNA follows: TGTGCCAGCAGCCAAGGTGGGGGAGGATTCTACGAGCAGTACTTC. This sequence encodes CASSQGGGGFYEQYF. The chain carries TRBV4-2 and TRBJ2-7; D may be TRBD2 (6 bases). The CDR3 runs 15 residues. Germline V lookup: CDR1 LGHNA, CDR2 YNFKEQ. The V and J ends lost 1 base and 3 bases respectively, with 13 bases between them.

This clonotype was counted once. The genes are TRBV11-1 and TRBJ2-1; D may be TRBD1 (6 bases). The V gene lost 6 bases and the J gene lost 0 bases, with 15 bases spanning the gap. The germline gives CDR1 SGHAT, CDR2 FQDESV (reference sequence). The CDR3 is 16 residues long. This CDR3 reads CASSFLPRGSYNEQFF. The CDR3, as DNA: TGTGCCAGCAGTTTCCTTCCCAGGGGCTCCTACAATGAGCAGTTCTTC.

Comment on this clonotype: Just one base apart from a much larger clone, this may be a read error. This chain connects TRBV6-1 to TRBJ2-7; D unresolved. The CDR3 length is 14 residues. V lost 3 bases to trimming and J lost 0 bases, with 9 bases between them. The germline CDR1 and CDR2 sequences are MNHNS and SASEGT. CDR3 sequence (DNA): TGTGCCAGCAGTGAGTCTGGGAACTCCTACGAGCAGTACTTC. It encodes CASSESGNSYEQYF.

This clonotype was recorded at least ten times. The CDR3 protein is CASSRGGLVSDTQYF. CDR3 nucleotides: TGTGCCAGCAGTCGTGGGGGGTTGGTTTCAGATACGCAGTATTTT. The chain combines TRBV6-1 with TRBJ2-3; D may be TRBD2 (6 bases). V lost 5 bases and J 4 bases, leaving 16 bases between the germline ends. The CDR3 is 15 residues long. Per germline, CDR1 MNHNS and CDR2 SASEGT.

Details on this clonotype: Just one base apart from a much larger clone, this may be a read error. The chain joins TRBV2 to TRBJ1-5; D is ambiguous. The V end lost 2 bases, the J end lost 4 bases, and 6 bases lay between the germline ends. Germline CDR1 reads SNHLY; CDR2 reads FYNNEI. This CDR3 contains 13 residues. CDR3 DNA sequence: TGTGCCAGCAGTGAAATAAGGAATCAGCCCCAGCATTTT. Its translation is CASSEIRNQPQHF. The full variable domain, its missing parts supplied by reference TRBV2 and TRBJ1-5, is EPEVTQTPSHQVTQMGQEVILRCVPISNHLYFYWYRQILGQKVEFLVSFYNNEISEKSEIFDDQFSVERPDGSNFTLKIRSTKLEDSAMYFCASSEIRNQPQHFGDGTRLSIL.

The chain uses TRBV5-5 and TRBJ2-7; the D gene is possibly TRBD2 (5 bases). Looked up from germline, CDR1 is SGHKS and CDR2 is YYEKEE (reference sequence). The CDR3 length is 14 residues. The V end lost 4 bases, the J end lost 1 base, and 12 bases lay between the germline ends. The DNA of the CDR3 is TGTGCCAGCAGCGGAGGTTACGGGTCCTACGAGCAGTACTTC. Protein sequence: CASSGGYGSYEQYF.

This clonotype was detected a few times. This sequence joins TRBV7-3 and TRBJ1-1; 7 bases are a match to TRBD1. The CDR3 length is 15 residues. The V and J ends lost 5 bases and 4 bases, in that order; junction bases with no gene match: 10. Germline V CDR1 and CDR2: SGHTA, FQGTGA. The CDR3: CASSQTGAGSTEAFF. Written as DNA, the CDR3 is TGTGCCAGCAGCCAAACAGGGGCGGGGAGCACTGAAGCTTTCTTT.

Ten or more counts support this clonotype. The chain carries TRBV30 and TRBJ2-3; no definite D call. Trimming left V 0 bases short and J 2 bases short, with 6 bases between. The CDR3 spans 13 residues. The germline V gene has CDR1 GTSNPN and CDR2 SVGIG (reference sequence). In DNA form, the CDR3 reads TGTGCCTGGAGTGTGGTCCCCACAGATACGCAGTATTTT. This encodes CAWSVVPTDTQYF.

In the case of this clonotype: The missing conserved phenylalanine or tryptophan at the end of this CDR3 makes a read error likely. This rearrangement joins TRBV7-3 to TRBJ1-2, with unresolved D. Germline values: CDR1 SGHTA, CDR2 FQGTGA. Trimming cost V 4 bases and J 6 bases, with 12 bases left between them. The CDR3 spans 13 residues. The CDR3 loop is CASSSNLYDGYTL. CDR3 nucleotides: TGTGCCAGCAGCTCAAACCTATATGATGGCTACACCCTC.

This clonotype was counted at least ten times. This chain uses TRBV20-1 with TRBJ1-1; TRBD1 might be the D (6 bases). Germline assignment: CDR1 DFQATT and CDR2 SNEGSKA (reference sequence). The length of the CDR3 is 16 residues. Between the trimmed V and J ends, which lost 3 bases and 0 bases, there was a span of 17 bases. Here the CDR3 reads CSARIALGGLNTEAFF. For the CDR3, the DNA is TGCAGTGCTAGGATTGCCTTGGGGGGCCTGAACACTGAAGCTTTCTTT.

Turning to this clonotype: A far larger clone lies a single base away; this is likely a read error. The V and J genes are TRBV2 and TRBJ2-1; 11 positions match TRBD2. CDR1 is SNHLY, CDR2 FYNNEI, per germline. J was trimmed by 10 bases and V by 1 base; bases with no gene match: 6. The CDR3 runs 15 residues. The CDR3 reads CASSEGLAGNYEQFF. The CDR3 nucleotides are TGTGCCAGCAGTGAAGGACTAGCGGGGAACTACGAGCAGTTCTTC. The full variable domain, with the rest looked up from reference TRBV2 and TRBJ2-1, is EPEVTQTPSHQVTQMGQEVILRCVPISNHLYFYWYRQILGQKVEFLVSFYNNEISEKSEIFDDQFSVERPDGSNFTLKIRSTKLEDSAMYFCASSEGLAGNYEQFFGPGTRLTVL.

This clonotype has at least ten counts. The J gene is TRBJ1-3, the V gene TRBV6-5; D is undetermined. V dropped 0 bases and J dropped 0 bases, with 15 bases sitting between them. Germline V gives CDR1 MNHEY, CDR2 SVGAGI. This CDR3 has 18 amino acids. The CDR3 region is CASSYSRDGRNSGNTIYF. The CDR3, as DNA: TGTGCCAGCAGTTACTCGAGAGACGGGCGGAACTCTGGAAACACCATATATTTT.

This clonotype was observed many times. This sequence joins TRBV6-2 or TRBV6-3 and TRBJ2-7, with 7 nucleotides matching TRBD1. With V trimmed by 0 bases and J by 2 bases, 13 bases remained unmatched. This CDR3 contains 18 residues. In germline, CDR1 is MNHEY, CDR2 SVGEGT. CDR3 nucleotide sequence: TGTGCCAGCAGTTACTCGGGAGCTTACCGGGACAGAGCCTACGAGCAGTACTTC. It specifies CASSYSGAYRDRAYEQYF.